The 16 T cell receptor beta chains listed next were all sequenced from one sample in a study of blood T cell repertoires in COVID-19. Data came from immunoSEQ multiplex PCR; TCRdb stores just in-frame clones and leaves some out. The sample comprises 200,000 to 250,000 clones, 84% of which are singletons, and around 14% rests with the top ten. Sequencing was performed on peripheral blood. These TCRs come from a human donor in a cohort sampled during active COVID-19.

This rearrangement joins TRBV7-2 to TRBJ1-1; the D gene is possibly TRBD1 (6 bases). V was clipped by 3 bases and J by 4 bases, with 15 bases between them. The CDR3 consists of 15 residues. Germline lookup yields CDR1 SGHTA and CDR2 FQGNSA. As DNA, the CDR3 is TGTGCCAGCAGCTTGCCTACAGGGAGAGGCACTGAAGCTTTCTTT. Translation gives CASSLPTGRGTEAFF.

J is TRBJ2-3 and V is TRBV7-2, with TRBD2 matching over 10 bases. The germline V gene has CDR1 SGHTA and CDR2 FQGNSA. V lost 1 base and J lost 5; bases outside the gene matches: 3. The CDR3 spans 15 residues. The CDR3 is CASSLDWTSGDTQYF. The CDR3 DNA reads TGTGCCAGCAGCTTAGATTGGACTAGCGGAGATACGCAGTATTTT.

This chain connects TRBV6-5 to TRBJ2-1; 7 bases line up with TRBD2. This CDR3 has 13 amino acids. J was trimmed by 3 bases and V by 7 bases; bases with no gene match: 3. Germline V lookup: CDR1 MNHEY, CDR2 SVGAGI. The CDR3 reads CASIPGGYNEQFF. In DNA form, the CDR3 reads TGTGCCAGCATTCCGGGGGGCTACAATGAGCAGTTCTTC.

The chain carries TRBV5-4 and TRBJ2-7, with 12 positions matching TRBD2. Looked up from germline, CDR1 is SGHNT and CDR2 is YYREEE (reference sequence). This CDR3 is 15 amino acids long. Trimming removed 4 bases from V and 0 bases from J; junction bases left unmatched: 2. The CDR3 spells CASSATSGSSYEQYF. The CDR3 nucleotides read TGTGCCAGCAGCGCGACTAGCGGGAGCTCCTACGAGCAGTACTTC.

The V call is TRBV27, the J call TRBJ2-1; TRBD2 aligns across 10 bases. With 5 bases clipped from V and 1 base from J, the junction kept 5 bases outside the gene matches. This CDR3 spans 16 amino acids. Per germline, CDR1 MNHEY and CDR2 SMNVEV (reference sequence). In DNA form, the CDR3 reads TGTGCCAGCAGTCCGACTAGCGGGCAGTCCTACAATGAGCAGTTCTTC. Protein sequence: CASSPTSGQSYNEQFF.

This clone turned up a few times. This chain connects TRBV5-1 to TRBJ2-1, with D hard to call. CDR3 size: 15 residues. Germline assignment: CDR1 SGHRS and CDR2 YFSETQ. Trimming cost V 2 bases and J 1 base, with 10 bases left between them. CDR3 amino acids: CASSLGEASYNEQFF. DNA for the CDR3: TGCGCCAGCAGCTTAGGCGAAGCGTCCTACAATGAGCAGTTCTTC.

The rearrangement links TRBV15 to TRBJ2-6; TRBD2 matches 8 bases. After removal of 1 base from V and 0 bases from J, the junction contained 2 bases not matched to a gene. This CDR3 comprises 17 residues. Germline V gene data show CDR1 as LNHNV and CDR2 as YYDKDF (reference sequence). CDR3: CATSRGTSPSGANVLTF. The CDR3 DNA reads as TGTGCCACCAGCAGAGGGACTAGCCCCTCTGGGGCCAACGTCCTGACTTTC.

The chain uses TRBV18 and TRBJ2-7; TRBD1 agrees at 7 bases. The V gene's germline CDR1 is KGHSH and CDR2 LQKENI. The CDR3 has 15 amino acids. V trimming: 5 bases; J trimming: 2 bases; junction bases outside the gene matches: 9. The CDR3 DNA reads TGTGCCAGCTCAACGGCTCAACAGGGGACCTACGAGCAGTACTTC. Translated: CASSTAQQGTYEQYF.

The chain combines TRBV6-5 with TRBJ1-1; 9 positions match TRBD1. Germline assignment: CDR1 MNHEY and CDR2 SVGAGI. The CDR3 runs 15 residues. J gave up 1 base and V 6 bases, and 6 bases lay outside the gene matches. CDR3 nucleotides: TGTGCCAGCAGGGACAGGGGTAGACAGAACACTGAAGCTTTCTTT. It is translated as CASRDRGRQNTEAFF.

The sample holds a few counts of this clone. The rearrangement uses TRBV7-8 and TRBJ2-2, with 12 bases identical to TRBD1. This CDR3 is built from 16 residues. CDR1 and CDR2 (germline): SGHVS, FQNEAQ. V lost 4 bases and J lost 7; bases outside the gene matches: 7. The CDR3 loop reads CASSSGTGGAGGELFF. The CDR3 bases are TGTGCCAGCAGCTCAGGGACAGGGGGCGCCGGCGGGGAGCTGTTTTTT.

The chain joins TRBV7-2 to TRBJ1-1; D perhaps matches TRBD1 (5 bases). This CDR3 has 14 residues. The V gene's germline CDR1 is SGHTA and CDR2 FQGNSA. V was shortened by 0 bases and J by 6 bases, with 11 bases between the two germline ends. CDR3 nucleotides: TGTGCCAGCAGCTTAGCGCAGGGCGGCGCTGAAGCTTTCTTT. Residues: CASSLAQGGAEAFF.

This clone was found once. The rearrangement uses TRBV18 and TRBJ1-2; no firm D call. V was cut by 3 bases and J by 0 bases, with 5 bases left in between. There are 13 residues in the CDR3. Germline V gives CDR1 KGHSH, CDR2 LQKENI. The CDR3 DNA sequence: TGTGCCAGCTCACCCCCCTCTAACTATGGCTACACCTTC. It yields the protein CASSPPSNYGYTF.

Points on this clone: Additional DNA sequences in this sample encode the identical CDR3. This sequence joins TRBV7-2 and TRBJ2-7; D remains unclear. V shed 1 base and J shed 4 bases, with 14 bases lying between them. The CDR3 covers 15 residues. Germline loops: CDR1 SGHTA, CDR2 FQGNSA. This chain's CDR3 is CASSLVGGAGYEQYF. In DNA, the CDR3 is TGTGCCAGCAGCTTAGTAGGCGGAGCTGGTTACGAGCAGTACTTC.

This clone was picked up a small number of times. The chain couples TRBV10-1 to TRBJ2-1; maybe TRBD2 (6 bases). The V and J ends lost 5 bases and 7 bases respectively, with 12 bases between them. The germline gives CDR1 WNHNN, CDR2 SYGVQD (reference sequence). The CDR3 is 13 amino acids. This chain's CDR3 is CASSPSSVNEQFF. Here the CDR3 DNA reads TGCGCCAGCAGTCCCTCTAGCGTAAATGAGCAGTTCTTC.

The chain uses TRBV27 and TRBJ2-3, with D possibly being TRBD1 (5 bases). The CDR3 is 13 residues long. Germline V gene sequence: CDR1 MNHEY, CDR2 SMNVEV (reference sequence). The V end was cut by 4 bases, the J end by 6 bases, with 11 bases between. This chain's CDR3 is CASSWEGADTQYF. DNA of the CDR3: TGTGCCAGCAGTTGGGAAGGGGCTGATACGCAGTATTTT.

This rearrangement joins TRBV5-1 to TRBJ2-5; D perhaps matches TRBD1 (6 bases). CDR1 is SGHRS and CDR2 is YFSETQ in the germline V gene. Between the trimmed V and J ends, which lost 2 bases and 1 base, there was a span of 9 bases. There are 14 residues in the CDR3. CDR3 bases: TGCGCCAGCAGCTTCCTAGGGGGCCAAGAGACCCAGTACTTC. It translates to CASSFLGGQETQYF.